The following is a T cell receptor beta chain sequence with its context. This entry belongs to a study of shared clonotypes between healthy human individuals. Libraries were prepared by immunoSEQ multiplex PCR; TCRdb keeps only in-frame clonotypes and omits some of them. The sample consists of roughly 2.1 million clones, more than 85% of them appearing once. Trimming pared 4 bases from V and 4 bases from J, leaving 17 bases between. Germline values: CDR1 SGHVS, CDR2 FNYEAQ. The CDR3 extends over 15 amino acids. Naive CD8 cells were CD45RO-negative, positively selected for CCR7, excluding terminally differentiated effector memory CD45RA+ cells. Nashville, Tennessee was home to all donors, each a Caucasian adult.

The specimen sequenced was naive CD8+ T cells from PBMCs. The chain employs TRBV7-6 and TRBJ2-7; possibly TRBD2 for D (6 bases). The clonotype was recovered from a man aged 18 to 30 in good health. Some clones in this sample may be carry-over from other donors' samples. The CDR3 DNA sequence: TGTGCCAGCAGCTCTAATGGGGGGTTTCCATACGAGCAGTACTTC. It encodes CASSSNGGFPYEQYF.